This T cell receptor (beta chain) is drawn from a study of tumor-infiltrating lymphocytes in primary liver carcinoma. RNA and DNA were co-extracted from around 20-30 mg of unsorted bulk tissue. Five separate regions per tumor were sampled. Germline CDR1 reads MGHRA; CDR2 reads YSYEKL. CDR3 length: 15 amino acids. To note about this clonotype: The germline gene is not matched at one end of the junction; a read error may be the cause.

TCR beta cDNA came from about 500 ng total RNA, primed with a constant-region primer. Each TCR beta library was derived from three nested multiplex PCR rounds that employed slightly modified ARM-PCR. Running ten to eleven cycles apiece, the first two PCR rounds relied on TRBV1-TRBV30 forward primers together with a C-beta reverse primer. TCRdb passed the multiplex PCR reads through MiXCR, listing each CDR3 protein once. The sample contains about 60,000 distinct CDR3 sequences, over 60% of which appear only once. The sample consisted of liver tumor tissue from sampling region 4. The subset was: tumor region T4, right-lateral pole. This sequence was found in a man in his forties with primary liver carcinoma and hepatitis B virus infection. The genes are TRBV4-1 and TRBJ2-2; 7 bases map to TRBD2. CDR3 in DNA: TGCGCCAGCAACCAAGACCTAAGCAGTGCGGGGGTGCTGTTTTTT. Protein product: CASNQDLSSAGVLFF.